This T cell receptor (beta chain) was recorded in a study of human T cells and chemical hapten exposure. As to this clonotype: Its specificity is not known.

Via MiXCR, TCRdb re-called the RACE reads, giving one row per CDR3 protein. The sample shows 90,000 to 140,000 distinct CDR3 sequences, less than 40% of them seen only once. V was clipped by 4 bases and J by 1 base, with 13 bases between them. In germline, CDR1 is LGHDT, CDR2 YNNKEL (reference sequence). CDR3 length: 15 amino acids. Study outcomes and limitations: It should be noted that donors had alopecia, so their immune response may differ from healthy people's. Expanded TCRs showed more large CDR3 clusters than pre-sensitization or healthy control sets. There was a positive correlation between PT1 expanded TCR counts and patch test score.

Regarding time point: patch test 3, about 24 weeks after DPC sensitization. The treatment is: therapeutic diphenylcyclopropenone sensitization with weekly scalp DPC. Someone pulled total RNA out of unfractionated whole blood. This clonotype originated in a man between 40 and 49 years old with alopecia areata. Some clones in this sample may be carry-over from other donors' samples. The chain combines TRBV3-1 with TRBJ1-1; D ambiguous. This material consisted of whole blood, taken in connection with sensitization to the hapten diphenylcyclopropenone (DPC). Here the CDR3 DNA reads TGTGCCAGCAGCCTAGCTAAGGGTTGGAACACTGAAGCTTTCTTT. Protein product: CASSLAKGWNTEAFF. Drawing the rest from reference TRBV3-1 and TRBJ1-1, the complete variable domain is DTAVSQTPKYLVTQMGNDKSIKCEQNLGHDTMYWYKQDSKKFLKIMFSYNNKELIINETVPNRFSPKSPDKAHLNLHINSLELGDSAVYFCASSLAKGWNTEAFFGQGTRLTVV.